This T cell receptor beta chain emerged from a study of metastatic and nonmetastatic thyroid tumors. Study at large: Where malignant and benign thyroid patients were concerned, repertoires were compared across blood and tumor or nodule tissue.

This clone was counted ten times or more. Its specificity is not known. The CDR3 has 14 amino acids. Germline loops: CDR1 SNHLY, CDR2 FYNNEI. The germline V and J ends were trimmed by 6 bases and 0 bases, with 8 bases remaining between them. Source study methods: Using the CDR3 differences seen across clinicopathological groups, the authors built a distant-metastasis classifier for papillary thyroid cancer, which was meant to discriminate distant-metastatic patients. TCRdb re-called clones from the PCR reads using MiXCR. TCRdb, not the original authors, processed these V and J calls. This sample has tens of thousands of clones, with about 15% found just once. Study conclusions and caveats: Within blood and tumor, benign nodules reportedly had significantly lower TCR beta diversity than malignant thyroid tumors did.

Thyroid surgery had not been preceded by any treatment in any patient. The sample consisted of tumor tissue. The J gene is TRBJ1-4, the V gene TRBV2; D uncertain. This TCR came from a female donor with papillary thyroid cancer or a benign thyroid nodule (not recorded which). Some clones in this sample may be carry-over from other donors' samples. DNA of the CDR3: TGTGCCAGCAGAGAACATGCAACTAATGAAAAACTGTTTTTT. Its protein is CASREHATNEKLFF.